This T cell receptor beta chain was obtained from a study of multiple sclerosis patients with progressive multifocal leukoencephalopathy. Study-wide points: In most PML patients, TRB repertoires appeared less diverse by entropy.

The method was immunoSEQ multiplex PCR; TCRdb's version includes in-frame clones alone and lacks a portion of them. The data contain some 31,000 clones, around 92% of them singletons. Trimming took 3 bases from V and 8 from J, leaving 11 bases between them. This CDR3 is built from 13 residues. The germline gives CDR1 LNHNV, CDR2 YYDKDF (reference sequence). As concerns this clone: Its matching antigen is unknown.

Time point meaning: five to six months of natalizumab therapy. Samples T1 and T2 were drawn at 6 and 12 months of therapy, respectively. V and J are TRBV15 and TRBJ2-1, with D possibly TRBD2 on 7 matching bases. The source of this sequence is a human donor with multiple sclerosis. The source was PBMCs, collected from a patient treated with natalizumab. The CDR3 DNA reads TGTGCCACCAGCAGGGGGGGGCTCCATGAGCAGTTCTTC. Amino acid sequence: CATSRGGLHEQFF.